This entry features one TCR beta chain sequence. The PCR had 60 Vbeta and 13 Jbeta primers. Only in-frame clones appear in the TCRdb table, and some are missing; sequencing was by immunoSEQ multiplex PCR. The listing records about 200,000 clones. The entry originates in a study of cytomegalovirus exposure and HLA in healthy donors. Looked up from germline, CDR1 is SGDLS and CDR2 is YYNGEE. V was shortened by 0 bases and J by 5 bases, with 14 bases between the two germline ends. The CDR3 runs 15 residues. The sequence came from a girl aged 2 to 9 in good health and CMV-seropositive. The rearrangement uses TRBV9 and TRBJ2-5, with D perhaps matching TRBD1 (5 bases). The material sequenced was PBMCs. Written as DNA, the CDR3 is TGTGCCAGCAGCGTAGTGACCGGGCAGGGTGAGACCCAGTACTTC. Translating it yields CASSVVTGQGETQYF.